The 20 T cell receptor beta chains below come from one sample, sequenced in a study of T cell therapy after organ transplantation. The antigens of these receptors remain unknown. The time point is: 20-29 weeks after completion of therapy. TCRdb's copy holds only in-frame clones and misses some; the assay was immunoSEQ multiplex PCR. Here the sample spans 20,000 to 25,000 clones, 84% being singletons. The specimen was CD8+ T cells from blood, collected after autologous CMV-specific T cell therapy. Source of these receptors: a human patient who had received a solid organ transplant and had CMV disease. Some T cells may have come from the graft donor.

V gene TRBV13 combines with J gene TRBJ2-7; D is uncertain. The CDR3 runs to 14 residues. CDR1 is PRHDT and CDR2 is FYEKMQ in the germline V gene (reference sequence). Trimming cost V 3 bases and J 6 bases, with 15 bases left between them. CDR3 DNA: TGTGCCAGCAGCTTGCCCGAGGACGGCCCCGAGCAGTACTTC. It encodes CASSLPEDGPEQYF. The full variable domain, rest sourced from reference TRBV13 and TRBJ2-7, is AAGVIQSPRHLIKEKRETATLKCYPIPRHDTVYWYQQGPGQDPQFLISFYEKMQSDKGSIPDRFSAQQFSDYHSELNMSSLELGDSALYFCASSLPEDGPEQYFGPGTRLTVT.

J is TRBJ2-5 and V is TRBV5-5; possible D gene TRBD2, 6 bases. The CDR3 runs 15 residues. Germline V gene sequence: CDR1 SGHKS, CDR2 YYEKEE (reference sequence). V was clipped by 2 bases and J by 5 bases, with 16 bases between them. CDR3: CASSFSSGGYETQYF. CDR3 bases: TGTGCCAGCAGCTTTAGTTCTGGGGGGTATGAGACCCAGTACTTC.

The rearrangement uses TRBV10-2 and TRBJ2-7, with 11 nucleotides matching TRBD2. This CDR3 has 15 residues. Germline CDR1 and CDR2: WSHSY and SAAADI. The V and J ends lost 3 bases and 4 bases, in that order; junction bases with no gene match: 5. The CDR3 sequence is CASSEGGLAVYEQYF. The DNA of the CDR3 is TGCGCCAGCAGTGAAGGGGGACTAGCGGTGTACGAGCAGTACTTC.

J is TRBJ2-5 and V is TRBV19; possibly TRBD2 for D (6 bases). The germline V gene has CDR1 LNHDA and CDR2 SQIVND (reference sequence). The CDR3 contains 14 residues. Trimming pared 5 bases from V and 2 bases from J, leaving 12 bases between. CDR3 sequence (DNA): TGTGCCAGTAGTCCTGGGACTTATCAAGAGACCCAGTACTTC. Its protein is CASSPGTYQETQYF.

The V and J genes are TRBV13 and TRBJ2-1; unclear D gene. In germline, CDR1 is PRHDT, CDR2 FYEKMQ (reference sequence). Trimming removed 2 bases at V and 9 bases at J, with 5 bases between. The CDR3 is made up of 11 amino acids. DNA of the CDR3: TGTGCCAGCAGCTTAATCGGTGAGCAGTTCTTC. It is translated as CASSLIGEQFF.

This sequence joins TRBV11-2 and TRBJ2-3; tentative D call: TRBD2 (6 bases). The CDR3 is made up of 15 amino acids. Germline CDR1 and CDR2: SGHAT and FQNNGV. The germline V and J ends were trimmed by 4 bases and 0 bases, with 11 bases remaining between them. This CDR3 reads CASSWGAGSTDTQYF. CDR3 in DNA: TGTGCCAGCAGCTGGGGAGCGGGTAGCACAGATACGCAGTATTTT.

In its sample, this clone ranks as medium-sized. Other DNA sequences in the sample encode the same CDR3. The chain joins TRBV6-5 to TRBJ2-7, with D perhaps matching TRBD1 (6 bases). The V gene lost 2 bases and the J gene lost 4 bases, with 9 bases spanning the gap. Germline CDR1 is MNHEY and CDR2 is SVGAGI. The CDR3 is 13 amino acids. Here the CDR3 DNA reads TGTGCCAGCAGTTACGGGGACAAGTACGAGCAGTACTTC. This translates into CASSYGDKYEQYF.

This CDR3 is CASGADSFNQPQHF. CDR3 nucleotides: TGTGCCAGCGGGGCGGACAGTTTCAATCAGCCCCAGCATTTT. The chain employs TRBV6-1 and TRBJ1-5; the D gene is possibly TRBD1 (6 bases). V lost 8 bases and J 3 bases, leaving 14 bases between the germline ends. Germline CDR1 and CDR2: MNHNS and SASEGT. The CDR3 runs 14 residues.

The chain couples TRBV7-9 to TRBJ2-7, with D perhaps matching TRBD1 (5 bases). CDR1 is SEHNR, CDR2 FQNEAQ, per germline (reference sequence). The CDR3 length is 13 residues. The V end lost 6 bases, the J end lost 3 bases, and 12 bases lay between the germline ends. CDR3: CASRTDNFYEQYF. CDR3 sequence (DNA): TGTGCCAGCAGGACGGACAACTTCTACGAGCAGTACTTC. Variable domain in full (rest from reference TRBV7-9 and TRBJ2-7): DTGVSQNPRHKITKRGQNVTFRCDPISEHNRLYWYRQTLGQGPEFLTYFQNEAQLEKSRLLSDRFSAERPKGSFSTLEIQRTEQGDSAMYLCASRTDNFYEQYFGPGTRLTVT.

V and J are TRBV15 and TRBJ2-7; possibly TRBD2 for D (5 bases). The V gene's germline CDR1 is LNHNV and CDR2 YYDKDF (reference sequence). V lost 0 bases, J lost 5 bases, and 14 bases lay in between. The CDR3 has 15 residues. The CDR3 nucleotides read TGTGCCACCAGCAGAGATACGAGAGGGTCACACGAGCAGTACTTC. This encodes CATSRDTRGSHEQYF.

The genes are TRBV9 and TRBJ2-1; D not resolved. CDR3 length: 13 amino acids. The V gene lost 1 base and the J gene lost 12 bases, with 14 bases spanning the gap. Germline loops: CDR1 SGDLS, CDR2 YYNGEE. The CDR3 protein is CASSVLPAWPQFF. CDR3 in DNA: TGTGCCAGCAGCGTATTACCCGCGTGGCCGCAGTTCTTC.

The chain employs TRBV9 and TRBJ2-5; 8 bases match TRBD1. Germline lookup yields CDR1 SGDLS and CDR2 YYNGEE. CDR3 length equals 14 residues. Losses at the gene ends were 4 bases for V and 4 bases for J; bases not matched to a gene: 6. The CDR3 coding sequence is TGTGCCAGCAGCCTACAGGGGGGAGTAGAGACCCAGTACTTC. Translating it yields CASSLQGGVETQYF.

The chain links TRBV25-1 to TRBJ2-2; 10 nucleotides agree with TRBD2. This CDR3 is built from 16 residues. Germline V gene sequence: CDR1 MGHDK, CDR2 SYGVNS. The V segment lost 8 bases and the J segment 0 bases; nucleotides outside the gene matches: 6. The CDR3 is CASGLLAGANTGELFF. CDR3 DNA sequence: TGTGCCAGCGGGCTGCTAGCGGGGGCGAACACCGGGGAGCTGTTTTTT.

This chain connects TRBV6-1 to TRBJ2-6; no firm D call. V lost 6 bases and J lost 0, with 9 bases in between. CDR3 size: 15 residues. In germline, CDR1 is MNHNS, CDR2 SASEGT. CDR3 bases: TGTGCCAGCAGGATACAAGACTCTGGGGCCAACGTCCTGACTTTC. Translating it yields CASRIQDSGANVLTF.

The chain combines TRBV6-4 with TRBJ2-7, with TRBD1 identical over 7 bases. Germline lookup yields CDR1 MRHNA and CDR2 SNTAGT. The V and J ends lost 5 bases and 3 bases, in that order; junction bases with no gene match: 4. This CDR3 contains 13 residues. DNA for the CDR3: TGTGCCAGCAGTTACGCAGGGGGCTACGAGCAGTACTTC. Encoded protein: CASSYAGGYEQYF.

This clone showed up just once. The chain combines TRBV13 with TRBJ2-5; 13 bases are shared with TRBD2. Trimming took 2 bases from V and 3 from J; bases not matched to a gene: 6. The germline gives CDR1 PRHDT, CDR2 FYEKMQ (reference sequence). The CDR3 is 17 residues long. The CDR3, as DNA: TGTGCCAGCAGCTTAACGACTAGCGGGGGGCTCGAAGAGACCCAGTACTTC. Translating gives CASSLTTSGGLEETQYF.

V is TRBV6-5 and J is TRBJ1-1; D is perhaps TRBD1 (6 bases). This CDR3 region has 13 residues. V shed 4 bases and J shed 5 bases, with 11 bases lying between them. Germline loops: CDR1 MNHEY, CDR2 SVGAGI. DNA of the CDR3: TGTGCCAGCAGTTCAGGGGCGTGGACTGAAGCTTTCTTT. Translating gives CASSSGAWTEAFF.

The CDR3 spells CASSPTLGKADTQYF. The CDR3 coding sequence is TGTGCCAGCAGCCCGACCCTGGGGAAAGCAGATACGCAGTATTTT. The rearrangement uses TRBV7-3 and TRBJ2-3, with D unresolved. Germline loops: CDR1 SGHTA, CDR2 FQGTGA. This CDR3 has 15 amino acids. The V end lost 5 bases, the J end lost 4 bases, and 16 bases lay between the germline ends.

This rearrangement joins TRBV9 to TRBJ2-1; D remains ambiguous. V was cut by 0 bases and J by 7 bases, with 8 bases left in between. This CDR3 region has 13 residues. The germline CDR1 and CDR2 sequences are SGDLS and YYNGEE. The CDR3 DNA is TGTGCCAGCAGCGTAGGTTTTTTTAATGAGCAGTTCTTC. It codes for CASSVGFFNEQFF.

J is TRBJ2-1 and V is TRBV19; D is perhaps TRBD1 (6 bases). The CDR3 has 9 residues. V was shortened by 11 bases and J by 10 bases, with 9 bases between the two germline ends. CDR1 is LNHDA and CDR2 is SQIVND in the germline V gene (reference sequence). The CDR3 is CAVGAEQFF. The CDR3, as DNA: TGTGCCGTGGGGGCGGAGCAGTTCTTC.